This T cell receptor beta chain was retrieved from a study of T cell responses to AZD1222 COVID-19 vaccine. The CDR3 covers 14 residues. Between the trimmed V and J ends, which lost 5 bases and 2 bases, there was a span of 13 bases. Germline values: CDR1 MDHEN, CDR2 SYDVKM. Assay: immunoSEQ multiplex PCR; the TCRdb copy retains only in-frame clones and omits some. This table holds tens of thousands of clones, under 95% found once. This clone has a single count. This rearrangement joins TRBV28 to TRBJ2-7; the D is unclear. The TCR sequence derives from an adult in good health. Sequenced here: peripheral blood, sampled on day 0 of MenACWY control vaccination. Here the CDR3 reads CASSPPGLPYEQYF. In DNA, the CDR3 is TGTGCCAGCAGTCCTCCCGGGCTCCCCTACGAGCAGTACTTC. Variable domain in full (rest from reference TRBV28 and TRBJ2-7): DVKVTQSSRYLVKRTGEKVFLECVQDMDHENMFWYRQDPGLGLRLIYFSYDVKMKEKGDIPEGYSVSREKKERFSLILESASTNQTSMYLCASSPPGLPYEQYFGPGTRLTVT.